This TCR beta chain came from a study of blood T cell repertoires in COVID-19. Study-wide context: There were acute and convalescent COVID-19 samples, and they came from the United States, Italy and Spain.

Cohort 3 recovery required two negative PCRs, clearance, or symptom resolution. The authors' processing: Estimates of nucleated cell counts were drawn from the amplification of reference gene primers. Some clones are missing from TCRdb's copy, which holds only in-frame ones; the method was immunoSEQ multiplex PCR. V and J calls and clone size are copied from that table; D and trimming were computed from the DNA. The data contain hundreds of thousands of clones, 70% to 90% of them seen just once; the ten biggest clones take up approximately 9.4%. Germline V CDR1 and CDR2: SGHTA, FQGTGA. V was clipped by 2 bases and J by 2 bases, with 6 bases between them. The CDR3 sequence is 14 residues long.

Sequences were obtained from PBMCs or T cells enriched from blood (not recorded which). The V and J genes are TRBV7-3 and TRBJ2-2; no clear D. This clonotype originated in a woman in her forties who had recovered from COVID-19. The CDR3 spells CASSLVRNTGELFF. The CDR3 nucleotides read TGTGCCAGCAGCTTAGTCAGAAACACCGGGGAGCTGTTTTTT.